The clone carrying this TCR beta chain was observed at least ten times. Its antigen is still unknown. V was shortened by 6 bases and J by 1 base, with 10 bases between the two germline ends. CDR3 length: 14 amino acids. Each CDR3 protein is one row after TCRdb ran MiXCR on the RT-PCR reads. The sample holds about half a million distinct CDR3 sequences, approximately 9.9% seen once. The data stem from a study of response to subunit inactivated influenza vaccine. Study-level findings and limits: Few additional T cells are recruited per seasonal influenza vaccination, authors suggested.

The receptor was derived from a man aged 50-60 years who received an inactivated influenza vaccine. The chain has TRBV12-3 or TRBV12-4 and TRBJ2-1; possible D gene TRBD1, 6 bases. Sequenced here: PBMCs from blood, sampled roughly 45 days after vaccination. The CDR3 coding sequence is TGTGCCAGCAGCCCACAGGGATCCTACAATGAGCAGTTCTTC. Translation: CASSPQGSYNEQFF.